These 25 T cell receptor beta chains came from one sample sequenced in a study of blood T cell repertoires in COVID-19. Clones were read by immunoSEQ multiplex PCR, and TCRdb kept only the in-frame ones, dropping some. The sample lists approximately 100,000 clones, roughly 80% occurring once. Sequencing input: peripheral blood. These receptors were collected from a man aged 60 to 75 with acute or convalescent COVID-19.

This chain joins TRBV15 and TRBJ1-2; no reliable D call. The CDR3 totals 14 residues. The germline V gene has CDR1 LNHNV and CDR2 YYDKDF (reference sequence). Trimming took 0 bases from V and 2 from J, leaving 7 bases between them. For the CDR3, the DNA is TGTGCCACCAGCAGAGATCTAATGAACTATGGCTACACCTTC. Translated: CATSRDLMNYGYTF.

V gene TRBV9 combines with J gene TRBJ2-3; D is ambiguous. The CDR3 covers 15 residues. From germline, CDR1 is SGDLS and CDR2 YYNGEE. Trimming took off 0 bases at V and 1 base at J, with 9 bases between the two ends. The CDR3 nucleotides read TGTGCCAGCAGCGTAGGGCATCGGGGCACAGATACGCAGTATTTT. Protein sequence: CASSVGHRGTDTQYF.

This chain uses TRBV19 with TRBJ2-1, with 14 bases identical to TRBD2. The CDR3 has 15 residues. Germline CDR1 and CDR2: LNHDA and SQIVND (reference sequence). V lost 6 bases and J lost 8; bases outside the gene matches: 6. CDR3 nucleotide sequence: TGTGCCAGTAGCGAGACTAGCGGGAGGGAATATGAGCAGTTCTTC. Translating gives CASSETSGREYEQFF. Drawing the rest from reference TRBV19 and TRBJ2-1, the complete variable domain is DGGITQSPKYLFRKEGQNVTLSCEQNLNHDAMYWYRQDPGQGLRLIYYSQIVNDFQKGDIAEGYSVSREKKESFPLTVTSAQKNPTAFYLCASSETSGREYEQFFGPGTRLTVL.

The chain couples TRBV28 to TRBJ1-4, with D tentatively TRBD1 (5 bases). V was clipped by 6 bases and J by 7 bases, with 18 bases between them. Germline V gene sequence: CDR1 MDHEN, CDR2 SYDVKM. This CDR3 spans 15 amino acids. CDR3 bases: TGTGCCAGCAGCCCGACCTGGGGCTGGGTTGAAAAACTGTTTTTT. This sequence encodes CASSPTWGWVEKLFF.

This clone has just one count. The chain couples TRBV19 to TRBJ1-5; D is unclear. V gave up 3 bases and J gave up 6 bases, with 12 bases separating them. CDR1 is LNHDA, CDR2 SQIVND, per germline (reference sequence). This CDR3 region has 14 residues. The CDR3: CASSIYNLVQPQHF. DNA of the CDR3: TGTGCCAGTAGTATTTATAATCTCGTTCAGCCCCAGCATTTT.

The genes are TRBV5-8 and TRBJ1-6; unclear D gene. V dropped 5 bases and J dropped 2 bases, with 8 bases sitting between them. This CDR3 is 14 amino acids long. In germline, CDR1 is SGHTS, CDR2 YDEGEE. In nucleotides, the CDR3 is TGTGCCAGCAGATCCGGGACCTATAATTCACCCCTCCACTTT. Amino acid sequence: CASRSGTYNSPLHF.

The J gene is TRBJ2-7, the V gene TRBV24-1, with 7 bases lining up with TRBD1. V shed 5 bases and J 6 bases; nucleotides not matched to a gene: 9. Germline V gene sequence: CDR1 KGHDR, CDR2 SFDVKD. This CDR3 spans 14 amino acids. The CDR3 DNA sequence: TGTGCCACCAGTGCGGGACAGCGGATAGGCGAGCAGTACTTC. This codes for CATSAGQRIGEQYF.

CDR3 bases: TGCAGCGTTGGGGGGGGTGGCTCTGGAAACACCATATATTTT. Its translation is CSVGGGGSGNTIYF. The V and J genes are TRBV29-1 and TRBJ1-3, with a possible D match to TRBD1 (5 bases). Germline V lookup: CDR1 SQVTM, CDR2 ANQGSEA. Trimming cost V 4 bases and J 0 bases, with 10 bases left between them. This CDR3 spans 14 amino acids.

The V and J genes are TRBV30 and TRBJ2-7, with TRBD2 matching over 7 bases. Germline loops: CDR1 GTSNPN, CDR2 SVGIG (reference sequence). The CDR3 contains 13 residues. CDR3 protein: CASNGGDSYEQYF. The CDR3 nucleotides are TGTGCATCCAATGGGGGGGACTCCTACGAGCAGTACTTC.

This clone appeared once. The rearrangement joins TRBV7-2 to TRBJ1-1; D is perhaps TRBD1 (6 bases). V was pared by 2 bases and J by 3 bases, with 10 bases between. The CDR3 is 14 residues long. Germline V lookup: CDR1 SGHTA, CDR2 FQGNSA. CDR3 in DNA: TGTGCCAGCAGCTTACGGGGGGCGTACACTGAAGCTTTCTTT. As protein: CASSLRGAYTEAFF. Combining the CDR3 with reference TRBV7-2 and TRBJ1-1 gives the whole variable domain GAGVSQSPSNKVTEKGKDVELRCDPISGHTALYWYRQSLGQGLEFLIYFQGNSAPDKSGLPSDRFSAERTGGSVSTLTIQRTQQEDSAVYLCASSLRGAYTEAFFGQGTRLTVV.

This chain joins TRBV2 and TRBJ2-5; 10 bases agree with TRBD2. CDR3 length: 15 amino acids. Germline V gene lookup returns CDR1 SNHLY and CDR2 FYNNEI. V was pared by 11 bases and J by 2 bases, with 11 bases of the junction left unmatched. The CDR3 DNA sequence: TGTGCCGACACAGATCAGCGGGGGGGACAAGAGACCCAGTACTTC. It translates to CADTDQRGGQETQYF. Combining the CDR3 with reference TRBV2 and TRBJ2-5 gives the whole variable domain EPEVTQTPSHQVTQMGQEVILRCVPISNHLYFYWYRQILGQKVEFLVSFYNNEISEKSEIFDDQFSVERPDGSNFTLKIRSTKLEDSAMYFCADTDQRGGQETQYFGPGTRLLVL.

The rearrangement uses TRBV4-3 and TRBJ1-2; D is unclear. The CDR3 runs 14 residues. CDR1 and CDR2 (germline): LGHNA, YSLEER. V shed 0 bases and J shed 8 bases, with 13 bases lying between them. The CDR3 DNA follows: TGCGCCAGCAGCCAAGATTCGGCAGGCCAGGGCTACACCTTC. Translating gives CASSQDSAGQGYTF.

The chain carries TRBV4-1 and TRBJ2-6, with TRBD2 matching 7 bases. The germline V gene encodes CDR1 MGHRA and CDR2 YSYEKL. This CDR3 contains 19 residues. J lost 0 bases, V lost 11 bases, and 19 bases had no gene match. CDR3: CAPPQLGGVPDSGANVLTF. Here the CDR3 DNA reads TGCGCCCCCCCCCAACTGGGGGGGGTCCCGGACTCTGGGGCCAACGTCCTGACTTTC.

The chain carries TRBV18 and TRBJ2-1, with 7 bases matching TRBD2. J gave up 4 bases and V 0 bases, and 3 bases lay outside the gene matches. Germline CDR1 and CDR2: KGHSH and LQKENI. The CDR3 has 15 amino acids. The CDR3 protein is CASSPPQRGYNEQFF. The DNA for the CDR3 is TGTGCCAGCTCACCACCCCAGCGGGGATACAATGAGCAGTTCTTC.

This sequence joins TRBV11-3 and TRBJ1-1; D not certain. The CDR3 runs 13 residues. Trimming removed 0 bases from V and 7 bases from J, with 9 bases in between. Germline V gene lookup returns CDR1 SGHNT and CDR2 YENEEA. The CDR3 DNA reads TGTGCCAGCAGCTTAGAACAGAACGGTGAAGCTTTCTTT. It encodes CASSLEQNGEAFF. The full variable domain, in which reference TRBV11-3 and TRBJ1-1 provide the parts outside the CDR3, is EAGVVQSPRYKIIEKKQPVAFWCNPISGHNTLYWYLQNLGQGPELLIRYENEEAVDDSQLPKDRFSAERLKGVDSTLKIQPAELGDSAVYLCASSLEQNGEAFFGQGTRLTVV.

As DNA, the CDR3 is TGTGCCAGCAGAGTGCCGGGGAGGGGGGCTTCACCCCTCCACTTT. Its translation is CASRVPGRGASPLHF. The genes are TRBV11-2 and TRBJ1-6, with D possibly TRBD1 on 6 matching bases. Looked up from germline, CDR1 is SGHAT and CDR2 is FQNNGV. Trimming cost V 6 bases and J 9 bases, with 18 bases left between them. This CDR3 has 15 amino acids. The full variable domain, rest sourced from reference TRBV11-2 and TRBJ1-6, is EAGVAQSPRYKIIEKRQSVAFWCNPISGHATLYWYQQILGQGPKLLIQFQNNGVVDDSQLPKDRFSAERLKGVDSTLKIQPAKLEDSAVYLCASRVPGRGASPLHFGNGTRLTVT.

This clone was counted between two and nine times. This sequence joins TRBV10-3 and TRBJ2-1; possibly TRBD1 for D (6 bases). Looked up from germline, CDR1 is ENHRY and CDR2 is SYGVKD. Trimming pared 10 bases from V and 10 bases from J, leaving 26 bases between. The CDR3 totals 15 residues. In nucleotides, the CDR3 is TGTGCCACTGTAAAGGCCCAGGGGCATCCCGACGAGCAGTTCTTC. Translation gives CATVKAQGHPDEQFF.

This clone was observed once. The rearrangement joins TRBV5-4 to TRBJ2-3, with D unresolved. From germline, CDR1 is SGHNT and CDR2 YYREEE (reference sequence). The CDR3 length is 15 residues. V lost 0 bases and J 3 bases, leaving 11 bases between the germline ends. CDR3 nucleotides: TGTGCCAGCAGCTTGGTTTCCTCAGGTACAGATACGCAGTATTTT. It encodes CASSLVSSGTDTQYF.

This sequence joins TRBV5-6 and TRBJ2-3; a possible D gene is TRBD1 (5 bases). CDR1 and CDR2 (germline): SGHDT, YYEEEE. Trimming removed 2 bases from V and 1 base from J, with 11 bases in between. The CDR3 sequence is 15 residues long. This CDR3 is CASSFDTGGTDTQYF. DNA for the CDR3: TGTGCCAGCAGCTTTGATACAGGCGGCACAGATACGCAGTATTTT.

The CDR3 is CASSPWDRGPETQYF. The CDR3 nucleotides are TGTGCCAGCAGCCCATGGGACAGGGGGCCGGAGACCCAGTACTTC. The gene calls are TRBV11-2 and TRBJ2-5, with 12 positions matching TRBD1. The CDR3 runs to 15 residues. Trimming took 5 bases from V and 5 from J; bases not matched to a gene: 6. The germline gives CDR1 SGHAT, CDR2 FQNNGV.

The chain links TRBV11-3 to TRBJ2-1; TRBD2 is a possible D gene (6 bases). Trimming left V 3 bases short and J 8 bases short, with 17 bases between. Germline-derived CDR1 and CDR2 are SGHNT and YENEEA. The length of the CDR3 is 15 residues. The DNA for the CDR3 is TGTGCCAGCAGCTTTTCGACGGGAGAATGGGATGAGCAGTTCTTC. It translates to CASSFSTGEWDEQFF.

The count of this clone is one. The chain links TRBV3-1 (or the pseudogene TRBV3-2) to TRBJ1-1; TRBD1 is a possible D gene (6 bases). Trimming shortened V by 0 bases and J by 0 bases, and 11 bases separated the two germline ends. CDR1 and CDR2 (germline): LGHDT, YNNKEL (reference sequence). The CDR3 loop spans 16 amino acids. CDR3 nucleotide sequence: TGTGCCAGCAGCCAAGAGTCCCAGGGGATGAACACTGAAGCTTTCTTT. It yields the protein CASSQESQGMNTEAFF.

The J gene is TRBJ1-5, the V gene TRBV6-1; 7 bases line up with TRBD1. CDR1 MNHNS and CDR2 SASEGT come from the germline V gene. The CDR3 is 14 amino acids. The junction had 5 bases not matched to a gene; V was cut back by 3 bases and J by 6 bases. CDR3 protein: CASSDRQGGQPQHF. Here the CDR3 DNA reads TGTGCCAGCAGTGACCGACAGGGTGGTCAGCCCCAGCATTTT.

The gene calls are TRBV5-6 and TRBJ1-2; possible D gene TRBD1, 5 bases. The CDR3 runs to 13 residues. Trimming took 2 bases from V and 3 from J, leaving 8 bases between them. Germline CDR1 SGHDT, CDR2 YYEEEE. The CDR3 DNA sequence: TGTGCCAGCAGCTTACCCAGGGACTATGGCTACACCTTC. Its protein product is CASSLPRDYGYTF.

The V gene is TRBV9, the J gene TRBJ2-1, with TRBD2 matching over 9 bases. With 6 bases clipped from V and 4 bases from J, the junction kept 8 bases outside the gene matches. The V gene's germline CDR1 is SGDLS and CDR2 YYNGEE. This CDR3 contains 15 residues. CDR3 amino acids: CASTIDSGRYNEQFF. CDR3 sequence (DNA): TGTGCCAGCACGATCGACAGCGGGAGGTACAATGAGCAGTTCTTC.